This TCR beta chain was recorded in a study of ipilimumab plus nivolumab after autologous stem cell transplantation. Study information: A median of 8 nivolumab and 4 to 6 ipilimumab doses were given.

Assay: immunoSEQ multiplex PCR; the TCRdb copy retains only in-frame clones and omits some. The sample shows approximately 84,000 clones, 75% to 85% of them seen only once. The J segment lost 6 bases and the V segment lost 4 bases, leaving 9 bases of the junction unmatched. CDR1 is SQVTM, CDR2 ANQGSEA, per germline. The CDR3 is 13 amino acids. Patients got ipilimumab 1 mg/kg beginning 14 to 28 days post-transplant. The material was PBMCs, obtained in a trial of ipilimumab plus nivolumab as post-transplant consolidation. This rearrangement joins TRBV29-1 to TRBJ2-7, with 7 bases fitting TRBD1. The TCR sequence derives from a male donor with diffuse large B-cell lymphoma. This CDR3 reads CSVGQGRFSEQYF. In DNA, the CDR3 is TGCAGCGTTGGACAGGGACGTTTCTCCGAGCAGTACTTC.